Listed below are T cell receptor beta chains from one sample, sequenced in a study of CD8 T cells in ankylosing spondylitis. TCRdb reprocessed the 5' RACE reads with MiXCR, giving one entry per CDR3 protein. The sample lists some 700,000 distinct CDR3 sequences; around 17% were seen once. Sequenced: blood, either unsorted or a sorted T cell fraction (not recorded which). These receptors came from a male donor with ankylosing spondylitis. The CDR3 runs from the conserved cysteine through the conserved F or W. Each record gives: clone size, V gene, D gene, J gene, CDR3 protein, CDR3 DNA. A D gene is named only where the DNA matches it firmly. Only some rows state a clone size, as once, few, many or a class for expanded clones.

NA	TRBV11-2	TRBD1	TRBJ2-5	CASSNQGATPQETQYF	TGTGCCAGCAGCAACCAGGGGGCGACTCCCCAAGAGACCCAGTACTTC
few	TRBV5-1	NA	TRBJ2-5	CASSSSPGNQETQYF	TGCGCCAGCAGCTCCAGCCCAGGGAACCAAGAGACCCAGTACTTC
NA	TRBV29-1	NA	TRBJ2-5	CSAIGIQETQYF	TGCAGCGCCATCGGCATACAAGAGACCCAGTACTTC
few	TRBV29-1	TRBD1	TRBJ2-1	CSDAGSDRGNNEQFF	TGCAGCGACGCAGGATCGGACAGGGGAAACAATGAGCAGTTCTTC
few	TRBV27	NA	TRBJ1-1	CASSLSGFLNTEAFF	TGTGCCAGCAGTTTATCGGGGTTTCTGAACACTGAAGCTTTCTTT
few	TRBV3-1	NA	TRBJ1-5	CASSQDRGPQHF	TGTGCCAGCAGCCAAGACAGGGGCCCCCAGCATTTT
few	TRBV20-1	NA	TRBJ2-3	CSARIGAFTDTQYF	TGCAGTGCTAGAATCGGAGCCTTCACAGATACGCAGTATTTT
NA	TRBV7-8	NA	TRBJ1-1	CASSLAGQWDTEAFF	TGTGCCAGCAGCTTAGCAGGACAGTGGGACACTGAAGCTTTCTTT
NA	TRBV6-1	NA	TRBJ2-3	CASSQLGPSGDTQYF	TGTGCCAGCAGTCAACTTGGCCCTTCGGGGGATACGCAGTATTTT
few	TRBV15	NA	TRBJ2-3	CATSRVQLGGGTDTQYF	TGTGCCACCAGCAGAGTTCAGCTTGGAGGGGGGACAGATACGCAGTATTTT
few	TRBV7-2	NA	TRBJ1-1	CASSLSTRTEAFF	TGTGCCAGCAGCTTAAGTACGAGGACTGAAGCTTTCTTT